These 21 T cell receptor beta chains came from one sample sequenced in a study of neurological immune-mediated disorders. TCRdb independently ran MiXCR on the 5' RACE reads; one entry per CDR3 protein. The sample lists roughly 50,000 distinct CDR3 sequences; approximately 15% were seen once. Sequenced material: PBMCs. These receptors all stem from a man between 60 and 70 years old in good health.

This clonotype was counted ten times or more. V and J are TRBV20-1 and TRBJ2-1; D not resolved. V was clipped by 0 bases and J by 12 bases, with 9 bases between them. This CDR3 spans 11 amino acids. Germline assignment: CDR1 DFQATT and CDR2 SNEGSKA (reference sequence). The CDR3 DNA sequence: TGCAGTGCTAGAGACTCCACTGCGCAGTTCTTC. Translation gives CSARDSTAQFF.

A word on this clonotype: This could be a read error, since a much larger clone is one nucleotide away. The chain links TRBV15 to TRBJ2-1; no definite D call. The CDR3 is 13 amino acids. The germline gives CDR1 LNHNV, CDR2 YYDKDF (reference sequence). V lost 3 bases and J lost 2, with 5 bases in between. CDR3: CATSSCTYNEQFF. CDR3 nucleotides: TGTGCCACCAGCAGCTGTACCTACAATGAGCAGTTCTTC.

This clonotype showed up just a few times. A clone one base away is much larger, so this may be a read error. V usage is TRBV7-8 and J usage is TRBJ1-5, with TRBD1 as a possible D gene (5 bases). CDR3 size: 16 residues. Germline V gene data show CDR1 as SGHVS and CDR2 as FQNEAQ. The CDR3 DNA reads as TGTGCCAGCAGCCACCGGGGCAGGCCGGGCAATCAGCCCAAGCATTTT. The encoded protein is CASSHRGRPGNQPKHF.

This clonotype was recorded at least ten times. The chain carries TRBV7-2 and TRBJ2-7; the match to TRBD1 covers 10 bases. CDR3 length equals 20 residues. With V trimmed by 4 bases and J by 3 bases, 21 bases remained unmatched. Germline V lookup: CDR1 SGHTA, CDR2 FQGNSA. The CDR3 sequence is CASSSKGRPGQGINNYEQYF. CDR3 DNA sequence: TGTGCCAGCAGCTCCAAAGGCCGACCGGGACAGGGGATCAATAACTACGAGCAGTACTTC.

This clonotype was detected ten times or more. V and J are TRBV29-1 and TRBJ2-3; 9 bases are a match to TRBD2. Germline loops: CDR1 SQVTM, CDR2 ANQGSEA. V gave up 8 bases and J gave up 0 bases; unmatched junction bases: 3. This CDR3 contains 13 residues. The CDR3 protein is CSSSGASTDTQYF. DNA for the CDR3: TGCAGCTCTAGCGGGGCTAGCACAGATACGCAGTATTTT.

This clonotype came up many times. This CDR3 is CASTPWDGATNEKLFF. The CDR3 nucleotides read TGTGCCAGCACCCCGTGGGACGGAGCAACTAATGAAAAACTGTTTTTT. This chain connects TRBV13 to TRBJ1-4; perhaps TRBD1 as D (5 bases). V dropped 7 bases and J dropped 0 bases, with 15 bases sitting between them. Germline values: CDR1 PRHDT, CDR2 FYEKMQ (reference sequence). The CDR3 sequence is 16 residues long.

This clonotype was detected many times. This chain connects TRBV7-6 to TRBJ2-7, with 10 bases that match TRBD2. Per the germline V gene, CDR1 is SGHVS and CDR2 is FNYEAQ. Trimming removed 5 bases from V and 2 bases from J; junction bases left unmatched: 6. The CDR3 runs to 15 residues. The CDR3 reads CASSPGLAAAYEQYF. CDR3 sequence (DNA): TGTGCCAGCAGCCCCGGACTAGCGGCCGCCTACGAGCAGTACTTC.

This clonotype was recorded many times. The J gene is TRBJ2-1, the V gene TRBV15; 7 bases are a match to TRBD1. This CDR3 spans 15 amino acids. J lost 0 bases, V lost 5 bases, and 4 bases had no gene match. Germline CDR1 is LNHNV and CDR2 is YYDKDF (reference sequence). DNA for the CDR3: TGTGCCACCAGCCTGGACAGGAGCTCCTACAATGAGCAGTTCTTC. Translation: CATSLDRSSYNEQFF. Full variable domain (remainder filled in from reference TRBV15 and TRBJ2-1): DAMVIQNPRYQVTQFGKPVTLSCSQTLNHNVMYWYQQKSSQAPKLLFHYYDKDFNNEADTPDNFQSRRPNTSFCFLDIRSPGLGDTAMYLCATSLDRSSYNEQFFGPGTRLTVL.

In its sample, this clonotype is medium-sized. The rearrangement joins TRBV10-3 to TRBJ2-7, with TRBD1 identical over 7 bases. V shed 10 bases, J shed 1 base, and the junction held 13 bases outside the gene matches. The V gene's germline CDR1 is ENHRY and CDR2 SYGVKD. This CDR3 has 15 residues. This CDR3 is CASQRGTGESYEQYF. The CDR3 region has the DNA TGTGCCAGCCAAAGGGGAACAGGGGAGTCCTACGAGCAGTACTTC.

The count of this clonotype is one. V is TRBV20-1 and J is TRBJ2-1; 9 bases fit TRBD1. Germline CDR1 reads DFQATT; CDR2 reads SNEGSKA (reference sequence). The junction had 18 bases not matched to a gene; V was cut back by 6 bases and J by 9 bases. The CDR3 loop spans 16 amino acids. The CDR3 loop reads CSAPQLYGQGNREQFF. The CDR3 bases are TGCAGTGCGCCCCAATTGTATGGACAGGGGAATCGTGAGCAGTTCTTC.

This clonotype was picked up many times. V usage is TRBV5-1 and J usage is TRBJ2-1; no clear D. Germline V gene sequence: CDR1 SGHRS, CDR2 YFSETQ. V was shortened by 4 bases and J by 0 bases, with 11 bases between the two germline ends. This CDR3 is 15 amino acids long. The DNA for the CDR3 is TGCGCCAGCAGCCCGCTATCCAGCTCCTACAATGAGCAGTTCTTC. This sequence encodes CASSPLSSSYNEQFF.

This clonotype was counted ten times or more. The chain carries TRBV7-3 and TRBJ2-5; TRBD1 agrees at 9 bases. V shed 5 bases and J 2 bases; nucleotides not matched to a gene: 24. This CDR3 contains 21 residues. Germline assignment: CDR1 SGHTA and CDR2 FQGTGA. This CDR3 reads CASSPGLTEWYRGPPQETQYF. The CDR3 DNA reads TGTGCCAGCAGCCCCGGTTTAACGGAGTGGTACAGGGGGCCTCCACAAGAGACCCAGTACTTC.

This clonotype was observed many times. The chain combines TRBV7-8 with TRBJ2-5; 7 bases line up with TRBD2. The junction had 6 bases not matched to a gene; V was cut back by 4 bases and J by 1 base. This CDR3 is built from 15 residues. Germline assignment: CDR1 SGHVS and CDR2 FQNEAQ. CDR3 in DNA: TGTGCCAGCAGCTCCCATCTAGCGGTCCAAGAGACCCAGTACTTC. Translated: CASSSHLAVQETQYF.

This clonotype was seen ten or more times. V and J are TRBV20-1 and TRBJ2-3; 14 bases align to TRBD2. This CDR3 spans 16 amino acids. Germline CDR1 reads DFQATT; CDR2 reads SNEGSKA (reference sequence). The CDR3 coding sequence is TGCAGCGCGGGGACTAGCGGGAGTAAGGGCACAGATACGCAGTATTTT. It is translated as CSAGTSGSKGTDTQYF.

As regards this clonotype: This clone may be a read error of a much larger clone one base away. The chain employs TRBV5-1 and TRBJ2-1; possibly TRBD1 for D (6 bases). Per the germline V gene, CDR1 is SGHRS and CDR2 is YFSETQ. The length of the CDR3 is 15 residues. CDR3 nucleotides: TGCGCCAGCAGCTTGGCCTTGACAGGCTACAATGATCAGTTCTTC. It encodes CASSLALTGYNDQFF.

This chain joins TRBV11-1 and TRBJ2-1; 8 bases are a match to TRBD2. The germline gives CDR1 SGHAT, CDR2 FQDESV (reference sequence). Trimming took 1 base from V and 7 from J; bases not matched to a gene: 9. The CDR3 has 16 residues. The CDR3 spells CASSLDGSGSHNEQFF. In nucleotides, the CDR3 is TGTGCCAGCAGCTTAGACGGAAGCGGGAGTCATAATGAGCAGTTCTTC.

The chain is built from TRBV24-1 and TRBJ2-2; D possibly corresponds to TRBD1 (5 bases). Trimming removed 3 bases at V and 0 bases at J, with 7 bases between. The CDR3 sequence is 15 residues long. Germline CDR1 and CDR2: KGHDR and SFDVKD. The CDR3 here is CATSDPTANTGELFF. Written as DNA, the CDR3 is TGTGCCACCAGTGATCCGACAGCGAACACCGGGGAGCTGTTTTTT.

This clonotype came up many times. The V and J genes are TRBV12-3 or TRBV12-4 and TRBJ2-1, with 8 nucleotides matching TRBD1. CDR3 size: 16 residues. V lost 3 bases, J lost 7 bases, and 11 bases stayed unmatched. The CDR3 bases are TGTGCCAGCAGTTTCCAATCAGGGGGCTCGGGGAATGAGCAGTTCTTC. This encodes CASSFQSGGSGNEQFF.

This clonotype showed up many times. V and J are TRBV28 and TRBJ2-5; either TRBD1 or TRBD2 may supply D (5 bases each). Germline V CDR1 and CDR2: MDHEN, SYDVKM. V lost 2 bases and J 0 bases, leaving 7 bases between the germline ends. This CDR3 spans 14 amino acids. CDR3 amino acids: CASSLVGDQETQYF. Written as DNA, the CDR3 is TGTGCCAGCAGTTTAGTGGGGGACCAAGAGACCCAGTACTTC. Supplemented by reference TRBV28 and TRBJ2-5, the full variable domain reads DVKVTQSSRYLVKRTGEKVFLECVQDMDHENMFWYRQDPGLGLRLIYFSYDVKMKEKGDIPEGYSVSREKKERFSLILESASTNQTSMYLCASSLVGDQETQYFGPGTRLLVL.

CDR3 protein: CSGGQGADIQYF. The CDR3 coding sequence is TGCAGTGGAGGGCAGGGGGCGGACATTCAGTACTTC. This sequence joins TRBV20-1 and TRBJ2-4; 8 nucleotides match TRBD1. Germline lookup yields CDR1 DFQATT and CDR2 SNEGSKA (reference sequence). This CDR3 region has 12 residues. Losses at the gene ends were 7 bases for V and 8 bases for J; bases not matched to a gene: 7.

CDR3 protein: CASSQGTEQETQYF. The DNA for the CDR3 is TGCGCCAGCAGCCAAGGGACCGAACAAGAGACCCAGTACTTC. The chain carries TRBV5-1 and TRBJ2-5; D assignment may be TRBD1 or TRBD2 (5 bases each). The CDR3 extends over 14 amino acids. V lost 4 bases, J lost 2 bases, and 12 bases lay in between. The germline V gene encodes CDR1 SGHRS and CDR2 YFSETQ.